The 9 T cell receptor beta chains below all came from one sample that was sequenced in a study of Tregs in tolerant kidney transplant recipients. Mixed chimerism was transient after nonmyeloablative marrow transplants from related graft donors. Libraries were prepared by immunoSEQ multiplex PCR; TCRdb keeps only in-frame clonotypes and omits some of them. The repertoire holds about 50,000 clones, with about nine tenths as singletons. Sequenced material: CD8+ T cells from blood (PBMCs), taken 12 months after the transplant. The receptor set was obtained from a human patient who received a combined kidney and bone marrow transplant. Certain T cells may be donor cells from the graft.

This CDR3 is CASSLGVYEQYF. The DNA of the CDR3 is TGTGCCAGCAGCTTAGGAGTTTACGAGCAGTACTTC. This sequence joins TRBV11-2 and TRBJ2-7, with D uncertain. The V and J ends lost 1 base and 4 bases respectively, with 5 bases between them. The germline V gene encodes CDR1 SGHAT and CDR2 FQNNGV. CDR3 length: 12 amino acids.

This chain's CDR3 is CASSMAGVDGYTF. The CDR3 DNA follows: TGTGCCAGTTCGATGGCAGGGGTGGATGGCTACACCTTC. V and J are TRBV6-5 and TRBJ1-2; TRBD1 is a possible D gene (6 bases). This CDR3 contains 13 residues. Germline CDR1 reads MNHEY; CDR2 reads SVGAGI. V was trimmed by 9 bases and J by 6 bases, leaving 17 bases between them.

CDR3 DNA: TGTGCCAGCAGCAGGCCGGGGGGTGAAGACTCCTACGAGCAGTACTTC. As protein: CASSRPGGEDSYEQYF. The J gene is TRBJ2-7, the V gene TRBV5-8, with 7 bases aligning to TRBD2. J lost 0 bases, V lost 4 bases, and 10 bases had no gene match. The germline CDR1 and CDR2 sequences are SGHTS and YDEGEE. CDR3 length: 16 residues.

This chain connects TRBV5-1 to TRBJ2-7; 9 bases are shared with TRBD2. J lost 4 bases, V lost 0 bases, and 2 bases had no gene match. CDR3 size: 14 residues. Germline CDR1 SGHRS, CDR2 YFSETQ. For the CDR3, the DNA is TGCGCCAGCAGCTTGGCAAGCGGGGGGTACGAGCAGTACTTC. This gives the protein CASSLASGGYEQYF. The full variable domain, in which reference TRBV5-1 and TRBJ2-7 provide the parts outside the CDR3, is KAGVTQTPRYLIKTRGQQVTLSCSPISGHRSVSWYQQTPGQGLQFLFEYFSETQRNKGNFPGRFSGRQFSNSRSEMNVSTLELGDSALYLCASSLASGGYEQYFGPGTRLTVT.

In regard to this clone: This same CDR3 is encoded by further DNA sequences in the sample. V gene TRBV7-9 combines with J gene TRBJ2-3; 7 nucleotides align to TRBD2. Germline CDR1 SEHNR, CDR2 FQNEAQ (reference sequence). J gave up 6 bases and V 3 bases, and 12 bases lay outside the gene matches. This CDR3 is 16 amino acids long. The CDR3 sequence is CASSFPLLAPSDTQYF. CDR3 bases: TGTGCCAGCAGCTTCCCCTTACTAGCGCCCAGCGATACGCAGTATTTT.

The chain has TRBV15 and TRBJ2-5, with 9 bases fitting TRBD1. V gave up 4 bases and J gave up 5 bases; unmatched junction bases: 8. The germline CDR1 and CDR2 sequences are LNHNV and YYDKDF (reference sequence). The length of the CDR3 is 15 residues. This CDR3 reads CATSIGQGRIETQYF. The CDR3 DNA reads as TGTGCCACCAGCATCGGACAGGGGCGTATTGAGACCCAGTACTTC.

J is TRBJ2-1 and V is TRBV18; 12 positions match TRBD1. The CDR3 length is 15 residues. V shed 6 bases, J shed 8 bases, and the junction held 8 bases outside the gene matches. Germline CDR1 KGHSH, CDR2 LQKENI. CDR3 amino acids: CASSPGTGGGYEQFF. Here the CDR3 DNA reads TGTGCCAGCTCGCCCGGGACAGGGGGCGGGTATGAGCAGTTCTTC.

This chain uses TRBV6-1 with TRBJ1-1; 9 positions agree with TRBD1. This CDR3 is built from 15 residues. CDR1 MNHNS and CDR2 SASEGT come from the germline V gene. V shed 3 bases and J 7 bases; nucleotides not matched to a gene: 9. The CDR3 sequence: CASSDPTGGAIEAFF. The CDR3 DNA reads as TGTGCCAGCAGTGATCCGACAGGGGGAGCAATTGAAGCTTTCTTT.

The rearrangement joins TRBV2 to TRBJ2-5, with D unresolved. The germline V gene has CDR1 SNHLY and CDR2 FYNNEI. The CDR3 runs 13 residues. Trimming took 6 bases from V and 5 from J, leaving 13 bases between them. CDR3 in DNA: TGTGCCAGCAGCCTCCGCGGCTCGGAGACCCAGTACTTC. Translating it yields CASSLRGSETQYF.